One and the same sample provided the 28 T cell receptor beta chains below, sequenced in a study of persistence of HIV-infected CD4 T cells. The libraries were made with immunoSEQ version 4 in survey mode. Method: immunoSEQ multiplex PCR; TCRdb's copy keeps in-frame clones and lacks some. Counted here are fewer than 40,000 clones, roughly 82% occurring once; the ten biggest clones make up about 6%. Cells were stimulated with CMV-infected fibroblast lysates at 8 to 10 ug/mL. CD40L-negative CD69-negative CD45RO-high memory CD4+ T cells were sorted as populations depleted of antigen-responding cells. No cognate antigen is known for these TCRs. The sequencing here drew on CD4+ T cells sorted from PBMCs after roughly 18-hour stimulation, taken from a patient who received antiretroviral therapy. The receptor set was obtained from an adult woman with HIV who was CMV-seropositive.

The chain combines TRBV4-2 with TRBJ2-1; D may be TRBD1 (7 bases). The CDR3 totals 17 residues. Germline CDR1 is LGHNA and CDR2 is YNFKEQ. Trimming removed 1 base from V and 7 bases from J, with 20 bases in between. CDR3 residues: CASSQAGWRGLMNEQFF. DNA for the CDR3: TGTGCCAGCAGCCAAGCGGGGTGGAGGGGGCTTATGAATGAGCAGTTCTTC.

A single count supports this clone. This chain uses TRBV14 with TRBJ2-7; D uncertain. Trimming cost V 2 bases and J 2 bases, with 13 bases left between them. CDR3 length: 15 amino acids. Germline lookup yields CDR1 SGHDN and CDR2 FVKESK. CDR3 in amino acids: CASSQSRLTAYEQYF. CDR3 bases: TGTGCCAGCAGCCAAAGTCGTCTAACCGCCTACGAGCAGTACTTC.

This chain connects TRBV28 to TRBJ1-2; 7 bases are shared with TRBD1. The CDR3 is made up of 15 amino acids. Germline V gene data show CDR1 as MDHEN and CDR2 as SYDVKM. V lost 1 base and J lost 7; bases outside the gene matches: 9. The CDR3 DNA follows: TGTGCCAGCAGTTTATTTAGAAGGGGGCAGGGTGGCTACACCTTC. Translation gives CASSLFRRGQGGYTF.

V and J are TRBV9 and TRBJ2-7, with 7 bases aligning to TRBD1. The length of the CDR3 is 15 residues. With 0 bases clipped from V and 0 bases from J, the junction kept 3 bases outside the gene matches. Germline V gene data show CDR1 as SGDLS and CDR2 as YYNGEE. CDR3 bases: TGTGCCAGCAGCGTAGGAGGGACAGCCTCCTACGAGCAGTACTTC. Protein product: CASSVGGTASYEQYF.

This clone occurred a few times. The chain has TRBV7-2 and TRBJ2-1; the match to TRBD1 covers 10 bases. Losses at the gene ends were 4 bases for V and 3 bases for J; bases not matched to a gene: 6. The CDR3 length is 16 residues. From germline, CDR1 is SGHTA and CDR2 FQGNSA. Here the CDR3 reads CASSSGTGVVYNEQFF. Written as DNA, the CDR3 is TGTGCCAGCAGCTCCGGGACAGGGGTTGTCTACAATGAGCAGTTCTTC.

This chain joins TRBV9 and TRBJ1-1; D may be TRBD1 (5 bases). Germline V gives CDR1 SGDLS, CDR2 YYNGEE. Deletions cut 1 base from V and 1 base from J, with 8 bases between. The CDR3 is 14 residues long. In DNA, the CDR3 is TGTGCCAGCAGCGTATCAGGGAGGAACACTGAAGCTTTCTTT. Residues: CASSVSGRNTEAFF.

The rearrangement joins TRBV6-5 to TRBJ1-6; 7 bases are a match to TRBD1. The germline V gene has CDR1 MNHEY and CDR2 SVGAGI. The CDR3 has 14 amino acids. J lost 8 bases, V lost 6 bases, and 7 bases had no gene match. CDR3: CASRRDSRYSPLHF. CDR3 in DNA: TGTGCCAGCAGGAGGGACAGTCGTTATTCACCCCTCCACTTT.

V and J are TRBV6-1 and TRBJ2-7, with D possibly called TRBD1 or TRBD2 (5 bases each). The CDR3 is made up of 16 amino acids. Germline CDR1 and CDR2: MNHNS and SASEGT. With 0 bases removed from V and 4 bases from J, the gap between germline ends came to 16 bases. CDR3 amino acids: CASSEAAGGTGYEQYF. The CDR3, as DNA: TGTGCCAGCAGTGAAGCGGCAGGTGGGACGGGGTACGAGCAGTACTTC.

This clone has only a few counts. V and J are TRBV4-1 and TRBJ2-4; a weak D match, TRBD1 (6 bases). V was pared by 4 bases and J by 2 bases, with 27 bases between. Germline V gene sequence: CDR1 MGHRA, CDR2 YSYEKL. CDR3 length: 20 amino acids. For the CDR3, the DNA is TGCGCCAGCAGCCCCTCCCCGGACAGTCTGATAAGGCCCACCAAAAACATTCAGTACTTC. It yields the protein CASSPSPDSLIRPTKNIQYF.

The chain combines TRBV12-3 or TRBV12-4 with TRBJ1-2, with 7 bases fitting TRBD1. The CDR3 spans 13 residues. The V segment lost 3 bases and the J segment 13 bases; nucleotides outside the gene matches: 11. The CDR3, as DNA: TGTGCCAGCAGTTTCAGTTCGGACAGGCGTAGCACCTTC. It is translated as CASSFSSDRRSTF.

The chain combines TRBV7-8 with TRBJ1-1; possibly TRBD1 for D (5 bases). V lost 3 bases and J lost 5, with 10 bases in between. The germline V gene encodes CDR1 SGHVS and CDR2 FQNEAQ. CDR3 length equals 13 residues. The CDR3 region is CASSLGEGTEAFF. CDR3 nucleotide sequence: TGTGCCAGCAGCTTGGGGGAAGGGACTGAAGCTTTCTTT.

This CDR3 reads CASSPHLQGLTDTQYF. CDR3 bases: TGTGCCAGCAGTCCACACCTACAGGGGTTGACAGATACGCAGTATTTT. The rearrangement uses TRBV5-5 and TRBJ2-3, with TRBD1 matching 7 bases. The ends lost 5 bases at V and 3 bases at J; junction bases unmatched: 12. The germline V gene encodes CDR1 SGHKS and CDR2 YYEKEE (reference sequence). The CDR3 runs 16 residues.

The V call is TRBV28, the J call TRBJ2-2, with TRBD1 identical over 10 bases. The length of the CDR3 is 15 residues. V gave up 5 bases and J gave up 7 bases; unmatched junction bases: 7. CDR1 and CDR2 (germline): MDHEN, SYDVKM. The CDR3 DNA reads as TGTGCCAGCAGTACGACAGGGGGCGTCCGCGGGGAGCTGTTTTTT. The encoded protein is CASSTTGGVRGELFF.

The chain combines TRBV29-1 with TRBJ1-2, with D possibly matching TRBD1 (5 bases). Trimming took 5 bases from V and 5 from J, leaving 18 bases between them. CDR3 length: 14 amino acids. Germline CDR1 and CDR2: SQVTM and ANQGSEA. CDR3 sequence reads: CSVSGQTGDYGYTF. CDR3 bases: TGCAGCGTTTCCGGACAAACGGGCGATTATGGCTACACCTTC.

The rearrangement joins TRBV24-1 to TRBJ2-5; TRBD1 agrees at 11 bases. CDR3 length: 18 amino acids. Germline assignment: CDR1 KGHDR and CDR2 SFDVKD. Trimming removed 3 bases from V and 2 bases from J; junction bases left unmatched: 10. CDR3 sequence (DNA): TGTGCCACCAGTGATAGGGGACAGGGGGACTATAGACAAGAGACCCAGTACTTC. Its translation: CATSDRGQGDYRQETQYF.

V and J are TRBV19 and TRBJ2-7; D might be TRBD1 (6 bases). V was trimmed by 2 bases and J by 2 bases, leaving 16 bases between them. The germline CDR1 and CDR2 sequences are LNHDA and SQIVND (reference sequence). The CDR3 consists of 16 residues. The CDR3 DNA is TGTGCCAGTAGTATAAAGGTGGGACACGGACCCTACGAGCAGTACTTC. Its protein is CASSIKVGHGPYEQYF.

A single count supports this clone. The chain uses TRBV4-1 and TRBJ1-6, with 7 bases aligning to TRBD1. Germline V gives CDR1 MGHRA, CDR2 YSYEKL. CDR3 length equals 16 residues. V lost 0 bases and J lost 7; bases outside the gene matches: 6. The CDR3 protein is CASSQDSTGVNSPLHF. CDR3 nucleotide sequence: TGCGCCAGCAGCCAAGATAGTACAGGGGTAAATTCACCCCTCCACTTT.

The sample holds a few counts of this clone. This chain joins TRBV2 and TRBJ2-7; no firm D call. Deletions cut 6 bases from V and 0 bases from J, with 12 bases between. This CDR3 is built from 14 residues. Germline V gene data show CDR1 as SNHLY and CDR2 as FYNNEI. This CDR3 is CASRVTDISYEQYF. The CDR3 nucleotides are TGTGCCAGCAGAGTAACAGACATCTCCTACGAGCAGTACTTC.

This sequence joins TRBV29-1 and TRBJ2-3, with a tentative D call TRBD2 (5 bases). The CDR3 is 13 residues long. V lost 3 bases to trimming and J lost 4 bases, with 11 bases between them. Germline V gene sequence: CDR1 SQVTM, CDR2 ANQGSEA. This CDR3 reads CSVDPGGSDTQYF. CDR3 sequence (DNA): TGCAGCGTTGATCCGGGCGGGTCAGATACGCAGTATTTT.

The J gene is TRBJ1-6, the V gene TRBV7-2; 10 bases are shared with TRBD1. Germline V gene lookup returns CDR1 SGHTA and CDR2 FQGNSA. The CDR3 runs 16 residues. Germline trimming cut 1 base from V and 6 bases from J; bases unmatched to any gene: 3. The CDR3 DNA reads TGTGCCAGCAGCTTAGTCGGACAGGGGGGTAATTCACCCCTCCACTTT. Protein product: CASSLVGQGGNSPLHF.

The genes are TRBV2 and TRBJ2-1, with unresolved D. This CDR3 spans 15 amino acids. V lost 1 base and J 4 bases, leaving 11 bases between the germline ends. Germline V CDR1 and CDR2: SNHLY, FYNNEI. As DNA, the CDR3 is TGTGCCAGCAGTGAAGGTAGGGTCTCATACAATGAGCAGTTCTTC. Residues: CASSEGRVSYNEQFF.

The CDR3 DNA reads TGTGCCAGCAGCTTCAGTCAGACCTCCTACAATGAGCAGTTCTTC. It codes for CASSFSQTSYNEQFF. The chain combines TRBV5-6 with TRBJ2-1; D is unresolved. The CDR3 sequence is 15 residues long. V lost 2 bases, J lost 0 bases, and 9 bases lay in between. The germline CDR1 and CDR2 sequences are SGHDT and YYEEEE.

The chain has TRBV24-1 and TRBJ1-3, with D possibly matching TRBD1 (5 bases). V was clipped by 6 bases and J by 2 bases, with 13 bases between them. The germline CDR1 and CDR2 sequences are KGHDR and SFDVKD. This CDR3 is 15 amino acids long. DNA for the CDR3: TGTGCCACCAGTTCCTCAGGGACTGCTGGAAACACCATATATTTT. Amino acid sequence: CATSSSGTAGNTIYF.

The CDR3, as DNA: TGTGCCAGCAATGACGGATTTATGAACACTGAAGCTTTCTTT. Translated: CASNDGFMNTEAFF. The genes are TRBV6-6 and TRBJ1-1, with D unresolved. The germline CDR1 and CDR2 sequences are MNHNY and SVGAGI (reference sequence). Trimming cost V 7 bases and J 0 bases, with 12 bases left between them. This CDR3 comprises 14 residues.

This clone was detected only a few times. The V call is TRBV9, the J call TRBJ2-2; D ambiguous. The V end lost 0 bases, the J end lost 1 base, and 4 bases lay between the germline ends. The germline CDR1 and CDR2 sequences are SGDLS and YYNGEE. This CDR3 comprises 14 residues. The CDR3 loop is CASSVEENTGELFF. In DNA form, the CDR3 reads TGTGCCAGCAGCGTAGAGGAGAACACCGGGGAGCTGTTTTTT.

The chain is built from TRBV9 and TRBJ2-6; D not resolved. The germline V gene encodes CDR1 SGDLS and CDR2 YYNGEE. The ends were cut back, 3 bases at V and 2 bases at J, with 12 bases in the middle. The CDR3 spans 16 residues. CDR3 in amino acids: CASSATGTTGANVLTF. The CDR3 region has the DNA TGTGCCAGCAGCGCGACCGGTACTACTGGGGCCAACGTCCTGACTTTC. The full variable domain, in which reference TRBV9 and TRBJ2-6 provide the parts outside the CDR3, is DSGVTQTPKHLITATGQRVTLRCSPRSGDLSVYWYQQSLDQGLQFLIQYYNGEERAKGNILERFSAQQFPDLHSELNLSSLELGDSALYFCASSATGTTGANVLTFGAGSRLTVL.

The chain carries TRBV4-3 and TRBJ2-1, with 7 bases aligning to TRBD2. CDR1 and CDR2 from the germline V gene are LGHNA and YSLEER. The CDR3 contains 15 residues. V trimming: 3 bases; J trimming: 6 bases; junction bases outside the gene matches: 8. CDR3: CASSHYRGEGNEQFF. The CDR3 DNA is TGCGCCAGCAGCCACTACCGTGGGGAGGGCAATGAGCAGTTCTTC.

The chain is built from TRBV7-9 and TRBJ1-5; 8 nucleotides match TRBD1. The junction had 8 bases not matched to a gene; V was cut back by 5 bases and J by 5 bases. CDR3 length equals 15 residues. CDR1 is SEHNR and CDR2 is FQNEAQ in the germline V gene (reference sequence). The CDR3 DNA is TGTGCCAGCAGCCACGGGACAGGAAGCGATCAGCCCCAGCATTTT. This gives the protein CASSHGTGSDQPQHF.